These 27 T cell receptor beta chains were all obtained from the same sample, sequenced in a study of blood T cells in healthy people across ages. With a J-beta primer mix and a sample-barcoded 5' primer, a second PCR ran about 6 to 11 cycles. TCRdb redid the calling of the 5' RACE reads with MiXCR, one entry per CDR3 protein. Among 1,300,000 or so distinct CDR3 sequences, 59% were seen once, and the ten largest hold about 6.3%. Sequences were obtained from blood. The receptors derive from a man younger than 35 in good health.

CDR3 bases: TGTGCCAGCAGCCCCGGGGGAAAGGTGCCTAACTATGGCTACACCTTC. It encodes CASSPGGKVPNYGYTF. The chain carries TRBV12-3 or TRBV12-4 and TRBJ1-2, with D perhaps matching TRBD1 (5 bases). CDR3 length: 16 residues. V was trimmed by 6 bases and J by 0 bases, leaving 17 bases between them.

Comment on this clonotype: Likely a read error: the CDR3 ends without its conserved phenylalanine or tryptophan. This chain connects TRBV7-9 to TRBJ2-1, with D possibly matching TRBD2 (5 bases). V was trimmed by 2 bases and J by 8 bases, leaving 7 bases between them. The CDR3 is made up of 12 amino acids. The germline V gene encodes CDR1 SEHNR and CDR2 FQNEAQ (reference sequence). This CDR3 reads CASSLSGYEQFI. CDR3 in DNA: TGTGCCAGCAGCTTATCGGGGTATGAGCAGTTCATC.

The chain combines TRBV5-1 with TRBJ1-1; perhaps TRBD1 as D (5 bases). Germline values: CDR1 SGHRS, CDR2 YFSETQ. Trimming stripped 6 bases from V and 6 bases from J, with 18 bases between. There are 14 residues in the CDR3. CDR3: CASNPAGEQAEAFF. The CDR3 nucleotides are TGCGCCAGCAACCCGGCGGGGGAGCAGGCTGAAGCTTTCTTT.

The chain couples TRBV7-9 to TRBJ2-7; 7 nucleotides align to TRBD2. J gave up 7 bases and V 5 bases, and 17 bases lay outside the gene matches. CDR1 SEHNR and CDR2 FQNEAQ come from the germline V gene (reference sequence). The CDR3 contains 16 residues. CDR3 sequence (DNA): TGTGCCAGCAGCCCGCCGACTAGCCAATCCTGGGGGGAGCAGTACTTC. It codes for CASSPPTSQSWGEQYF.

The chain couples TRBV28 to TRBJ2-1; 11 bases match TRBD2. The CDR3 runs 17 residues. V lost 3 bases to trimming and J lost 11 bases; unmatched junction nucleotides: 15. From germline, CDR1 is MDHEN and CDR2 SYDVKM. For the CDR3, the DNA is TGTGCCAGCAGTTTTGGTTTAGCGGGGGGGGCCTACAAGAAGCAGTTCTTC. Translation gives CASSFGLAGGAYKKQFF.

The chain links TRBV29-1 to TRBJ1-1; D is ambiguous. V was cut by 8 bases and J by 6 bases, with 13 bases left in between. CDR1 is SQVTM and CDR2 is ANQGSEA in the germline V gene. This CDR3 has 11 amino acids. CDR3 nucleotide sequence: TGCAGCACAACCTTGGTAGCTGAAGCTTTCTTT. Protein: CSTTLVAEAFF.

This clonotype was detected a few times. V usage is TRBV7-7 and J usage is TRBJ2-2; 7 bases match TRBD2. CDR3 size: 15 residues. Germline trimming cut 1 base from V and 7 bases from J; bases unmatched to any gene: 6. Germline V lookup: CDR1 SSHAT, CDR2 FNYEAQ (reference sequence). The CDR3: CASSLETSRIGELFF. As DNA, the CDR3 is TGTGCCAGCAGCTTAGAGACTAGCCGCATCGGGGAGCTGTTTTTT.

The CDR3, as DNA: TGCAGCTTCTACTTTCCCGGGACAGGGGTAGATACGCAGTATTTT. As protein: CSFYFPGTGVDTQYF. The V call is TRBV29-1, the J call TRBJ2-3; 10 bases match TRBD1. The trim removed 8 bases at V and 5 bases at J, leaving 13 bases unmatched. Germline-derived CDR1 and CDR2 are SQVTM and ANQGSEA. The CDR3 is made up of 15 amino acids.

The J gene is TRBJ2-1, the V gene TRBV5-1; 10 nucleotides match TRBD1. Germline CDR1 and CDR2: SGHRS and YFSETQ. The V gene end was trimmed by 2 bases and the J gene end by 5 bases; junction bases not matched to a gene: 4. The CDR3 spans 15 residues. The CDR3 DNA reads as TGCGCCAGCAGCTTCTGGGACAGGGGCGACAATGAGCAGTTCTTC. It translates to CASSFWDRGDNEQFF.

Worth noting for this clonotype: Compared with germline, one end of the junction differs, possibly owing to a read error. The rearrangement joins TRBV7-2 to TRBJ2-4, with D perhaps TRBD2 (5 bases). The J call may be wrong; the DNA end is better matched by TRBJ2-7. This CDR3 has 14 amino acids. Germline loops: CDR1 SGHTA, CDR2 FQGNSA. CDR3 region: CASSVAIAGNEQYF. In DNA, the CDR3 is TGTGCCAGCAGCGTAGCAATTGCGGGTAACGAGCAGTACTTC.

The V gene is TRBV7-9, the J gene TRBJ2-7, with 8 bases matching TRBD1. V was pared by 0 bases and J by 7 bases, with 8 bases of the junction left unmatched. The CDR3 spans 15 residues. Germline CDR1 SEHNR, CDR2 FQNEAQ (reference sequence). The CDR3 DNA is TGTGCCAGCAGCTTAGCCGGGACAGGAAACAATGAGCAGTACTTC. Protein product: CASSLAGTGNNEQYF.

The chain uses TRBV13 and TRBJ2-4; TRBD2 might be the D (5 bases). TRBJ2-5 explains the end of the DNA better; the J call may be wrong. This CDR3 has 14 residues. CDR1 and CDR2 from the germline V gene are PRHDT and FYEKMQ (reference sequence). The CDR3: CASTHGGGQETQYF. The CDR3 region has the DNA TGTGCCAGCACCCACGGTGGAGGACAAGAGACCCAGTACTTC.

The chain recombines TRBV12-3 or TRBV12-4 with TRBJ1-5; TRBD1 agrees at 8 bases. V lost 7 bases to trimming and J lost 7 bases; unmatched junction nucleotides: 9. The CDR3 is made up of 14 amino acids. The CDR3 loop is CASNGQGFKQPQHF. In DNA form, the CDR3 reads TGTGCCAGCAACGGACAGGGTTTCAAGCAGCCCCAGCATTTT.

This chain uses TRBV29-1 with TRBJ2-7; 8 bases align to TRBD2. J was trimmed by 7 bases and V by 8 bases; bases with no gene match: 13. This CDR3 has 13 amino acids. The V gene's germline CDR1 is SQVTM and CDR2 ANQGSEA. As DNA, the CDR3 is TGCAGCCCTCGACTAGCGAGCTACAATGAGCAGTACTTC. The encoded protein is CSPRLASYNEQYF.

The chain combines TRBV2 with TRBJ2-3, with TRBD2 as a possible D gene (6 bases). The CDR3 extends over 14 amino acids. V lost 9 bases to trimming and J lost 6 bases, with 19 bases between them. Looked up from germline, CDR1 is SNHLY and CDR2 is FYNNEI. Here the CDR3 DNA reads TGTGCCAGACGAAGCACGACGGGAGCTGATACGCAGTATTTT. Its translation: CARRSTTGADTQYF.

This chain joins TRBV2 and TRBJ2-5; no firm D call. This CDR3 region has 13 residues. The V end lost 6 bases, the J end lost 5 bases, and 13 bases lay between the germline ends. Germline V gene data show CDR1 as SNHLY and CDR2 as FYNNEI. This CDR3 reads CASSFSERETQYF. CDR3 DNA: TGTGCCAGCAGCTTCTCGGAGAGGGAGACCCAGTACTTC.

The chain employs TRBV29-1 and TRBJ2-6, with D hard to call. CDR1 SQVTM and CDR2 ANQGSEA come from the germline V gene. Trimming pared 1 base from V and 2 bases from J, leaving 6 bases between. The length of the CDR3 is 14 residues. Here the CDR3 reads CSVEGFAGANVLTF. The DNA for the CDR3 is TGCAGCGTTGAAGGCTTTGCTGGGGCCAACGTCCTGACTTTC.

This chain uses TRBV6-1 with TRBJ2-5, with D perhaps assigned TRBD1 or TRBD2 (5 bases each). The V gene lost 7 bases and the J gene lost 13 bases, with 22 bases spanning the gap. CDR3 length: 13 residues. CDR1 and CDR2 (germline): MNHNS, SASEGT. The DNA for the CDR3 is TGTGCCAGCACCCAGGTGGGGGAACACGAGCGGTACTTC. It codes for CASTQVGEHERYF.

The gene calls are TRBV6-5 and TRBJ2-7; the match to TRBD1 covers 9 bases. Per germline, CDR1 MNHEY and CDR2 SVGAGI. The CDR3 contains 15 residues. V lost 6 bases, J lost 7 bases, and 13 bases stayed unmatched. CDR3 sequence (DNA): TGTGCCAGCAGGGCACAGGGGGCTCGTTCGTGGGAGCAGTACTTC. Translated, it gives CASRAQGARSWEQYF.

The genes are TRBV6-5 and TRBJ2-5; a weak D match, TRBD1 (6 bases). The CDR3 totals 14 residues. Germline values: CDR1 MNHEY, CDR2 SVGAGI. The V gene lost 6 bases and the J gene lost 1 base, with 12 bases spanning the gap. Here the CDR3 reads CASSQTQGQETQYF. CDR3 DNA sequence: TGTGCCAGCAGCCAGACACAGGGCCAAGAGACCCAGTACTTC.

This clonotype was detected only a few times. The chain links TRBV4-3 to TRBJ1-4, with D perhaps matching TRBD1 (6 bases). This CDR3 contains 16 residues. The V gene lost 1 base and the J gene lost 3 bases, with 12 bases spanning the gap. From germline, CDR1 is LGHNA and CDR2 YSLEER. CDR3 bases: TGCGCCAGCAGCCAAGGGTGGGGACAAGCTAATGAAAAACTGTTTTTT. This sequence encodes CASSQGWGQANEKLFF.

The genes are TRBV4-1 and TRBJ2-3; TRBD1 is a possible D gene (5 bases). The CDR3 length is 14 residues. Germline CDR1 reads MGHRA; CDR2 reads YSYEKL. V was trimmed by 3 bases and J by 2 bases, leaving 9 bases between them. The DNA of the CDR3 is TGCGCCAGCAGCCACACGACAGTCACAGATACGCAGTATTTT. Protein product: CASSHTTVTDTQYF.

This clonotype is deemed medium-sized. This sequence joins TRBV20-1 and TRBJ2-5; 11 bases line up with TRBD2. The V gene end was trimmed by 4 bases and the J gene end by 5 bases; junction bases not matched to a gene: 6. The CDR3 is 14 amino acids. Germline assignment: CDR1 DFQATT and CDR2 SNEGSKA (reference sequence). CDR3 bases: TGCAGTGCTACCACTAGCGGGAGCAGGGAGACCCAGTACTTC. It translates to CSATTSGSRETQYF.

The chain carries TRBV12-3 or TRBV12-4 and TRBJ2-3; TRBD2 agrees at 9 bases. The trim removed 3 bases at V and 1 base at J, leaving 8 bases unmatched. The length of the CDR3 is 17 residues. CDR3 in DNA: TGTGCCAGCAGTTTGCGCGGACTAGCGATCGGCACAGATACGCAGTATTTT. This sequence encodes CASSLRGLAIGTDTQYF.

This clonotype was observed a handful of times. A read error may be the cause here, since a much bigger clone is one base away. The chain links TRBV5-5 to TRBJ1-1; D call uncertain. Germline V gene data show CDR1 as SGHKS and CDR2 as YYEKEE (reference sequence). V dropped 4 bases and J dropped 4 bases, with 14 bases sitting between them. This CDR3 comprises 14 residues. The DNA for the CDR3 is TGTGCCAGCAGCGTGGTGGGGAGGTCCACTGAAGCTTTCTTT. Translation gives CASSVVGRSTEAFF.

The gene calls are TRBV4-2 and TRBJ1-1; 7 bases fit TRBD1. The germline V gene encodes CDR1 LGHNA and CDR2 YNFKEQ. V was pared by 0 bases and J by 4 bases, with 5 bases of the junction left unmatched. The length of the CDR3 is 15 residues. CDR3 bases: TGTGCCAGCAGCCAAGAAGGGGGCAGAGGCACTGAAGCTTTCTTT. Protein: CASSQEGGRGTEAFF.

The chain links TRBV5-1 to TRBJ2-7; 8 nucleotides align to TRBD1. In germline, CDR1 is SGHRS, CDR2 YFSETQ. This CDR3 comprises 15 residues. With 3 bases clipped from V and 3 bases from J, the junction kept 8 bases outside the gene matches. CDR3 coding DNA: TGCGCCAGCAGCTCTGGACAGGGCCAGGGCTACGAGCAGTACTTC. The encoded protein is CASSSGQGQGYEQYF.